This T cell receptor (beta chain) is from a study of PD-L1 blockade in urothelial cancer. Findings and limits, study-wide: Durable benefit was linked to greater 3-week expansion of tumor-associated blood clones.

Time point specified: peripheral blood 6 weeks after treatment start. Each individual provided 1 to 8 samples (taken pretreatment and on-treatment). CDR1 and CDR2 (germline): DFQATT, SNEGSKA (reference sequence). Trimming shortened V by 3 bases and J by 8 bases, and 7 bases separated the two germline ends. The CDR3 length is 10 residues. This clone has more than one count but fewer than ten. Its antigen remains unknown. Every PCR received spiked-in synthetic TCR analog templates. Repertoires were generated with immunoSEQ multiplex PCR, while TCRdb's copy carries only in-frame clones and drops some. The repertoire consists of tens of thousands of clones, with 80% to 85% occurring once and the leading ten covering 2.5% to 3.5%.

The starting material was PBMCs, obtained around atezolizumab (anti-PD-L1) treatment. This receptor was obtained from a man in his 70s with urothelial cancer. The chain employs TRBV20-1 and TRBJ1-2, with no clear D. CDR3 DNA sequence: TGCAGTGCTAGCTCTGTCGGCTACACCTTC. Protein product: CSASSVGYTF.